This TCR beta chain was sequenced during a study of beta chain features in type 1 diabetes. The CDR3 totals 15 residues. From germline, CDR1 is LGHNA and CDR2 YNFKEQ. V was trimmed by 0 bases and J by 4 bases, leaving 12 bases between them. The whole isolated RNA underwent reverse transcription, so sequencing captured expressed TCRB transcripts. The method was immunoSEQ multiplex PCR; TCRdb's version includes in-frame clones alone and lacks a portion of them. Of hundreds of thousands of clones listed, around 15% are singletons. Sequences were obtained from naive CD4+ T cells from blood. This sequence was found in a man younger than 30 in good health. This chain joins TRBV4-2 and TRBJ1-1, with TRBD1 as a possible D gene (5 bases). CDR3 residues: CASSQEGAVSTEAFF. DNA for the CDR3: TGTGCCAGCAGCCAAGAAGGGGCAGTGAGCACTGAAGCTTTCTTT.